This T cell receptor (beta chain) was documented in a study of T cells after posttransplantation cyclophosphamide. J lost 5 bases, V lost 7 bases, and 5 bases had no gene match. This CDR3 region has 14 residues. Germline CDR1 and CDR2: LNHDA and SQIVND (reference sequence). TCRdb's table, derived via immunoSEQ multiplex PCR, lists solely in-frame clones and lacks some. In the table there are around 43,000 clones, almost 95% of which are singletons. Sequenced input: PBMCs. This rearrangement joins TRBV19 to TRBJ2-5, with 12 bases identical to TRBD2. The TCR was taken from a woman aged 50 to 60 in good health and a related stem cell transplant donor. CDR3: CASTALAGGETQYF. CDR3 nucleotide sequence: TGTGCCAGTACCGCACTAGCGGGAGGCGAGACCCAGTACTTC.